A single sample gave rise to the 30 T cell receptor beta chains below, sequenced in a study of technical replicates of blood from several donors. Clones were read by immunoSEQ multiplex PCR, and TCRdb kept only the in-frame ones, dropping some. The data hold under 80,000 clones, with roughly 90% observed a single time. The source material was PBMCs. All receptors derive from a human donor in good health. Some clones in this sample may be carry-over from other donors' samples.

This clone was counted only a few times. The chain joins TRBV10-1 to TRBJ1-1; D unclear. Germline CDR1 WNHNN, CDR2 SYGVQD (reference sequence). V gave up 2 bases and J gave up 7 bases, with 5 bases separating them. CDR3 length equals 11 residues. The CDR3 nucleotides are TGCGCCAGCAGTGAGAGCTTTGAAGCTTTCTTT. It translates to CASSESFEAFF.

This clone has a handful of counts. The V gene is TRBV2, the J gene TRBJ2-7; TRBD2 matches 8 bases. J lost 2 bases, V lost 4 bases, and 10 bases had no gene match. The germline gives CDR1 SNHLY, CDR2 FYNNEI. The CDR3 extends over 16 amino acids. The CDR3 coding sequence is TGTGCCAGCAGTGGGTGGAGGCGGGGGGCAACCTACGAGCAGTACTTC. Amino acid sequence: CASSGWRRGATYEQYF. The full variable domain, with the rest looked up from reference TRBV2 and TRBJ2-7, is EPEVTQTPSHQVTQMGQEVILRCVPISNHLYFYWYRQILGQKVEFLVSFYNNEISEKSEIFDDQFSVERPDGSNFTLKIRSTKLEDSAMYFCASSGWRRGATYEQYFGPGTRLTVT.

This rearrangement joins TRBV7-2 to TRBJ2-7; D might be TRBD2 (6 bases). The CDR3 runs 15 residues. CDR1 SGHTA and CDR2 FQGNSA come from the germline V gene. V was pared by 5 bases and J by 3 bases, with 17 bases between. This CDR3 reads CASSLEGEDFYEQYF. CDR3 DNA sequence: TGTGCCAGCAGCCTAGAAGGGGAGGACTTCTACGAGCAGTACTTC.

The rearrangement links TRBV6-5 to TRBJ2-7; possible D gene TRBD2, 5 bases. Trimming took 8 bases from V and 4 from J, leaving 12 bases between them. In germline, CDR1 is MNHEY, CDR2 SVGAGI. The CDR3 runs to 12 residues. The CDR3, as DNA: TGTGCCAGCTCCAGCGGTGCGTACGAGCAGTACTTC. Amino acid sequence: CASSSGAYEQYF.

The V call is TRBV9, the J call TRBJ1-4; tentative D call: TRBD1 (5 bases). The CDR3 has 14 amino acids. Trimming removed 4 bases at V and 0 bases at J, with 7 bases between. CDR1 SGDLS and CDR2 YYNGEE come from the germline V gene. CDR3: CASSLQATNEKLFF. In DNA form, the CDR3 reads TGTGCCAGCAGCCTACAGGCAACTAATGAAAAACTGTTTTTT.

V usage is TRBV7-9 and J usage is TRBJ2-7; D is ambiguous. V lost 0 bases and J lost 5, with 2 bases in between. CDR3 length: 11 residues. Germline-derived CDR1 and CDR2 are SEHNR and FQNEAQ (reference sequence). CDR3 nucleotides: TGTGCCAGCAGCTTAGCTAACGAGCAGTACTTC. Translation gives CASSLANEQYF.

This chain links TRBV18 with TRBJ1-2, with no clear D. CDR3 length: 12 amino acids. Trimming cost V 6 bases and J 8 bases, with 13 bases left between them. CDR1 is KGHSH, CDR2 LQKENI, per germline. The CDR3 spells CASSAASPGYTF. The CDR3 DNA follows: TGTGCCAGCTCGGCGGCGTCCCCCGGCTACACCTTC.

The chain couples TRBV7-2 to TRBJ1-3; the D is unclear. V was trimmed by 6 bases and J by 1 base, leaving 19 bases between them. Germline assignment: CDR1 SGHTA and CDR2 FQGNSA. This CDR3 spans 17 amino acids. CDR3 DNA sequence: TGTGCCAGCAGTCCCGCCCCAAACTACAATTCTGGAAACACCATATATTTT. This translates into CASSPAPNYNSGNTIYF.

The DNA of the CDR3 is TGTGCCAGCTCACCATGGACAGGGGACAATGAGCAGTTCTTC. Translated: CASSPWTGDNEQFF. V is TRBV18 and J is TRBJ2-1; 9 nucleotides line up with TRBD1. CDR3 size: 14 residues. Germline assignment: CDR1 KGHSH and CDR2 LQKENI. V lost 2 bases to trimming and J lost 5 bases; unmatched junction nucleotides: 1.

This clone was observed a single time. The chain uses TRBV19 and TRBJ2-1; tentatively, D is TRBD2 (6 bases). The CDR3 consists of 15 residues. Germline V gene sequence: CDR1 LNHDA, CDR2 SQIVND (reference sequence). V lost 7 bases and J 8 bases, leaving 21 bases between the germline ends. As DNA, the CDR3 is TGTGCCAGTACTGCCGGGACTGGGGGGTTCGATGAGCAGTTCTTC. Residues: CASTAGTGGFDEQFF.

The genes are TRBV2 and TRBJ2-1; 7 nucleotides match TRBD1. J gave up 7 bases and V 5 bases, and 14 bases lay outside the gene matches. The CDR3 runs 16 residues. Germline V gives CDR1 SNHLY, CDR2 FYNNEI. CDR3 bases: TGTGCCAGCAGTCGATTATCGACAGGGCTACCTAATGAGCAGTTCTTC. It specifies CASSRLSTGLPNEQFF.

V is TRBV19 and J is TRBJ1-5; D call uncertain. From germline, CDR1 is LNHDA and CDR2 SQIVND (reference sequence). This CDR3 has 16 residues. Trimming pared 5 bases from V and 3 bases from J, leaving 17 bases between. CDR3: CASSPPIGRPNQPQHF. As DNA, the CDR3 is TGTGCCAGTAGTCCCCCGATCGGCAGGCCCAATCAGCCCCAGCATTTT.

This chain links TRBV6-4 with TRBJ2-3; 7 bases agree with TRBD1. This CDR3 contains 13 residues. The junction had 6 bases not matched to a gene; V was cut back by 2 bases and J by 10 bases. Germline CDR1 MRHNA, CDR2 SNTAGT. The CDR3 region is CASSDQAGTAQYF. As DNA, the CDR3 is TGTGCCAGCAGTGACCAGGCCGGGACAGCGCAGTATTTT.

This chain uses TRBV7-3 with TRBJ1-6; the D gene is possibly TRBD1 (5 bases). Germline CDR1 reads SGHTA; CDR2 reads FQGTGA. This CDR3 comprises 15 residues. Trimming took off 2 bases at V and 9 bases at J, with 14 bases between the two ends. CDR3 protein: CASSLSRQGSSPLHF. The CDR3 region has the DNA TGTGCCAGCAGCTTATCGCGGCAGGGAAGTTCACCCCTCCACTTT.

The genes are TRBV6-5 and TRBJ2-7; a weak D match, TRBD1 (8 bases). The CDR3 extends over 14 amino acids. Trimming removed 11 bases from V and 11 bases from J, with 28 bases in between. The germline gives CDR1 MNHEY, CDR2 SVGAGI. In DNA form, the CDR3 reads TGTGCCTCTAAAACTCGACAGGGGAGGGGGGAAAAGTACTTC. Translated, it gives CASKTRQGRGEKYF.

This clone has only one observation. The chain is built from TRBV5-1 and TRBJ2-7; a possible D gene is TRBD2 (6 bases). Germline values: CDR1 SGHRS, CDR2 YFSETQ. Trimming took off 5 bases at V and 6 bases at J, with 15 bases between the two ends. The CDR3 extends over 13 amino acids. CDR3 amino acids: CASRWDGRIEQYF. The CDR3 nucleotides read TGCGCCAGCAGATGGGACGGGAGAATCGAGCAGTACTTC.

This chain connects TRBV7-2 to TRBJ2-7; a weak D match, TRBD2 (6 bases). The CDR3 runs 15 residues. V gave up 4 bases and J gave up 2 bases, with 15 bases separating them. Per germline, CDR1 SGHTA and CDR2 FQGNSA. The CDR3 here is CASSSRTTLTYEQYF. The CDR3, as DNA: TGTGCCAGCAGCTCCCGGACTACTCTCACCTACGAGCAGTACTTC.

The rearrangement links TRBV7-9 to TRBJ2-1; 9 nucleotides line up with TRBD2. V trimming: 4 bases; J trimming: 7 bases; junction bases outside the gene matches: 14. The CDR3 spans 17 residues. CDR1 and CDR2 (germline): SEHNR, FQNEAQ (reference sequence). The chain's CDR3 is CASSSQPGLAAPNEQFF. CDR3 DNA sequence: TGTGCCAGCAGCTCCCAGCCGGGACTAGCCGCCCCAAATGAGCAGTTCTTC.

The J gene is TRBJ2-3, the V gene TRBV7-2; no definite D call. Germline lookup yields CDR1 SGHTA and CDR2 FQGNSA. The CDR3 has 16 residues. V lost 5 bases and J 2 bases, leaving 17 bases between the germline ends. The CDR3 is CASSETGPSATDTQYF. CDR3 sequence (DNA): TGTGCCAGCAGCGAAACCGGCCCAAGCGCCACAGATACGCAGTATTTT.

The gene calls are TRBV4-1 and TRBJ1-6, with D perhaps matching TRBD1 (6 bases). The germline V and J ends were trimmed by 3 bases and 8 bases, with 14 bases remaining between them. CDR1 and CDR2 from the germline V gene are MGHRA and YSYEKL. The CDR3 loop spans 15 amino acids. CDR3 nucleotides: TGCGCCAGCAGCCAGGACAGCCTACTTCATTCACCCCTCCACTTT. The encoded protein is CASSQDSLLHSPLHF.

The chain joins TRBV10-3 to TRBJ1-1; 8 bases map to TRBD1. The CDR3 has 15 amino acids. Trimming took 4 bases from V and 1 from J; bases not matched to a gene: 5. Germline loops: CDR1 ENHRY, CDR2 SYGVKD. The CDR3 region is CAISVRQGPNTEAFF. CDR3 in DNA: TGTGCCATCAGTGTCCGACAGGGGCCGAACACTGAAGCTTTCTTT.

The chain couples TRBV5-4 to TRBJ2-7, with TRBD1 matching 7 bases. V gave up 2 bases and J gave up 7 bases; unmatched junction bases: 6. Germline CDR1 reads SGHNT; CDR2 reads YYREEE (reference sequence). This CDR3 has 13 amino acids. Written as DNA, the CDR3 is TGTGCCAGCAGCTTTAAGGGGGCTCGGGAGCAGTACTTC. Amino acids: CASSFKGAREQYF.

The chain couples TRBV20-1 to TRBJ1-4; no definite D call. The CDR3 spans 11 residues. Germline CDR1 is DFQATT and CDR2 is SNEGSKA (reference sequence). V was clipped by 6 bases and J by 8 bases, with 10 bases between them. The DNA of the CDR3 is TGCAGTGCCCAAAAACGGGAAAAACTGTTTTTT. Translating gives CSAQKREKLFF.

The V call is TRBV6-4, the J call TRBJ2-1; 7 bases fit TRBD1. Germline V gene sequence: CDR1 MRHNA, CDR2 SNTAGT. Trimming cost V 2 bases and J 3 bases; bases outside gene matches: 7. The CDR3 has 16 residues. In DNA form, the CDR3 reads TGTGCCAGCAGTGACACCCCCGGGACAGTCTACAATGAGCAGTTCTTC. It specifies CASSDTPGTVYNEQFF.

This clone was detected only once. The rearrangement uses TRBV7-3 and TRBJ1-1; perhaps TRBD1 as D (6 bases). Germline V gene lookup returns CDR1 SGHTA and CDR2 FQGTGA. Trimming removed 5 bases at V and 5 bases at J, with 15 bases between. The length of the CDR3 is 14 residues. The CDR3 sequence is CASSPSVGTTEAFF. The DNA for the CDR3 is TGTGCCAGCAGCCCCTCGGTCGGGACAACTGAAGCTTTCTTT.

The chain has TRBV5-1 and TRBJ2-6; D possibly corresponds to TRBD2 (6 bases). Germline V gene lookup returns CDR1 SGHRS and CDR2 YFSETQ. V shed 0 bases and J shed 0 bases, with 16 bases lying between them. This CDR3 is built from 19 residues. The CDR3 sequence: CASSLALFAGPSGANVLTF. CDR3 in DNA: TGCGCCAGCAGCTTGGCTTTGTTCGCGGGACCCTCTGGGGCCAACGTCCTGACTTTC.

A single count supports this clone. V is TRBV18 and J is TRBJ1-1; maybe TRBD1 (5 bases). Trimming shortened V by 5 bases and J by 0 bases, and 13 bases separated the two germline ends. CDR1 and CDR2 from the germline V gene are KGHSH and LQKENI. The CDR3 has 15 amino acids. CDR3 in amino acids: CASSVQGGVNTEAFF. CDR3 nucleotide sequence: TGTGCCAGCTCAGTCCAGGGAGGCGTGAACACTGAAGCTTTCTTT.

This chain links TRBV11-1 with TRBJ2-1; the D gene is possibly TRBD1 (6 bases). Trimming removed 1 base from V and 4 bases from J, with 11 bases in between. This CDR3 is 15 amino acids long. Germline V gene sequence: CDR1 SGHAT, CDR2 FQDESV (reference sequence). DNA for the CDR3: TGTGCCAGCAGCTTAGTACTAGGGGGTTACAATGAGCAGTTCTTC. Its translation: CASSLVLGGYNEQFF.

The rearrangement links TRBV6-5 to TRBJ2-4; maybe TRBD1 (6 bases). The length of the CDR3 is 14 residues. Trimming shortened V by 6 bases and J by 9 bases, and 18 bases separated the two germline ends. The V gene's germline CDR1 is MNHEY and CDR2 SVGAGI. Here the CDR3 reads CASSPTGNNGIQYF. CDR3 sequence (DNA): TGTGCCAGCAGCCCAACAGGGAATAACGGCATTCAGTACTTC.

The chain has TRBV7-9 and TRBJ2-1; possible D gene TRBD2, 7 bases. Germline V gene data show CDR1 as SEHNR and CDR2 as FQNEAQ (reference sequence). V gave up 5 bases and J gave up 14 bases, with 19 bases separating them. There are 13 residues in the CDR3. CDR3 in amino acids: CASSVILGGREFF. In nucleotides, the CDR3 is TGTGCCAGCAGCGTAATCCTCGGGGGGCGTGAGTTCTTC.